These 4 T cell receptor beta chains came from one sample sequenced in a study of control samples from healthy donors and cancer patients. Sequencing used immunoSEQ multiplex PCR; TCRdb keeps in-frame clones, though not all of them. The table includes 100,000 to 150,000 clones, around 93% detected once. Material for sequencing was blood. The receptor source for this set is a woman aged 45-60 years in good health.

The rearrangement links TRBV6-4 to TRBJ2-1; 9 nucleotides line up with TRBD2. The length of the CDR3 is 16 residues. J gave up 3 bases and V 6 bases, and 9 bases lay outside the gene matches. Germline CDR1 MRHNA, CDR2 SNTAGT. CDR3 DNA: TGTGCCAGCAGCGTCGTGACTAGCGGAGACTACAATGAGCAGTTCTTC. Protein sequence: CASSVVTSGDYNEQFF.

V and J are TRBV9 and TRBJ2-3; no firm D call. The CDR3 length is 13 residues. Germline V gene data show CDR1 as SGDLS and CDR2 as YYNGEE. Trimming took off 1 base at V and 2 bases at J, with 5 bases between the two ends. CDR3 in amino acids: CASSVQNTDTQYF. CDR3 coding DNA: TGTGCCAGCAGCGTACAGAACACAGATACGCAGTATTTT.

The chain joins TRBV3-1 (or the pseudogene TRBV3-2) to TRBJ2-4, with a possible D match to TRBD1 (5 bases). The CDR3 contains 14 residues. In germline, CDR1 is LGHDT, CDR2 YNNKEL (reference sequence). The V end was cut by 1 base, the J end by 3 bases, with 7 bases between. DNA of the CDR3: TGTGCCAGCAGCCAAGGACAGTACAAAAACATTCAGTACTTC. Amino acid sequence: CASSQGQYKNIQYF.

This rearrangement joins TRBV10-2 to TRBJ2-7; D may be TRBD2 (5 bases). The CDR3 consists of 14 residues. Germline assignment: CDR1 WSHSY and CDR2 SAAADI. Trimming removed 1 base from V and 3 bases from J, with 10 bases in between. CDR3 in amino acids: CASSEWSGNYEQYF. In nucleotides, the CDR3 is TGCGCCAGCAGTGAGTGGTCCGGGAACTACGAGCAGTACTTC.